The 10 T cell receptor beta chains below come from one sample, sequenced in a study of human T cells and chemical hapten exposure. A single record per CDR3 protein comes from TCRdb applying MiXCR to the RACE reads. Here the sample spans approximately 370,000 distinct CDR3 sequences, approximately 5% being singletons. As for time point: pre-sensitization, week 0. Treatment described: therapeutic diphenylcyclopropenone sensitization with weekly scalp DPC. The specimen comprised whole blood, sampled in connection with sensitization to the hapten diphenylcyclopropenone (DPC). The receptors originated from a woman aged 18 to 35 with alopecia areata. Some clones in this sample may be carry-over from other donors' samples.

This clonotype turned up a few times. The chain combines TRBV12-3 or TRBV12-4 with TRBJ2-7; TRBD1 agrees at 7 bases. The length of the CDR3 is 12 residues. With V trimmed by 5 bases and J by 6 bases, 4 bases remained unmatched. The CDR3 nucleotides read TGTGCCAGCAGTGTTCAGGGGGTCGAGCAGTACTTC. This gives the protein CASSVQGVEQYF.

This clonotype was counted many times. The gene calls are TRBV12-3 or TRBV12-4 and TRBJ1-3; the match to TRBD1 covers 7 bases. CDR3 length equals 15 residues. Unmatched junction bases numbered 6, after V lost 7 bases and J lost 0 bases. The CDR3 sequence: CASTTGQSSGNTIYF. The CDR3 coding sequence is TGTGCCAGCACGACGGGACAGAGCTCTGGAAACACCATATATTTT.

This clonotype showed up many times. This chain joins TRBV7-9 and TRBJ2-3; a possible D gene is TRBD2 (6 bases). This CDR3 is 15 amino acids long. Germline CDR1 reads SEHNR; CDR2 reads FQNEAQ (reference sequence). Trimming shortened V by 5 bases and J by 3 bases, and 15 bases separated the two germline ends. The CDR3 protein is CASSPGRESTDTQYF. The DNA for the CDR3 is TGTGCCAGCAGCCCTGGACGGGAGAGTACAGATACGCAGTATTTT.

This clonotype turned up a few times. The V gene is TRBV7-8, the J gene TRBJ1-1, with a weak D call TRBD1 (5 bases). V lost 6 bases and J 3 bases, leaving 17 bases between the germline ends. Looked up from germline, CDR1 is SGHVS and CDR2 is FQNEAQ. The CDR3 sequence is 15 residues long. CDR3 in DNA: TGTGCCAGCAGACAACTCGAGACGGGGGACACTGAAGCTTTCTTT. It translates to CASRQLETGDTEAFF.

This clonotype turned up a few times. The chain links TRBV27 to TRBJ2-1, with TRBD1 matching over 9 bases. The CDR3 runs 18 residues. The V segment lost 7 bases and the J segment 12 bases; nucleotides outside the gene matches: 25. CDR1 is MNHEY, CDR2 SMNVEV, per germline (reference sequence). The CDR3 sequence is CASTSETGGGLYTSVQFF. The CDR3 DNA reads as TGTGCCAGCACCTCGGAAACAGGGGGCGGATTATACACGTCTGTGCAGTTCTTC.

This clonotype was detected a few times. The chain employs TRBV29-1 and TRBJ1-3, with D perhaps TRBD1 (6 bases). The CDR3 sequence is 14 residues long. Trimming took off 2 bases at V and 4 bases at J, with 12 bases between the two ends. Germline CDR1 reads SQVTM; CDR2 reads ANQGSEA. The CDR3: CSVETGSGGNTIYF. In DNA, the CDR3 is TGCAGCGTTGAAACAGGGTCTGGCGGAAACACCATATATTTT.

This chain connects TRBV9 to TRBJ2-3; 11 bases fit TRBD2. The V and J ends lost 4 bases and 4 bases, in that order; junction bases with no gene match: 8. In germline, CDR1 is SGDLS, CDR2 YYNGEE. This CDR3 contains 16 residues. The CDR3 region is CASSSSGGALSDTQYF. CDR3 nucleotide sequence: TGTGCCAGCAGCAGTAGCGGGGGGGCTCTGTCAGATACGCAGTATTTT.

This sequence joins TRBV20-1 and TRBJ2-2; a weak D match, TRBD2 (5 bases). Per germline, CDR1 DFQATT and CDR2 SNEGSKA (reference sequence). V was shortened by 4 bases and J by 3 bases, with 12 bases between the two germline ends. CDR3 length equals 14 residues. The CDR3 loop is CSATPGIDTGELFF. Written as DNA, the CDR3 is TGCAGTGCTACCCCCGGGATCGACACCGGGGAGCTGTTTTTT.

This clonotype has only a few counts. The chain joins TRBV5-4 to TRBJ2-7; 8 nucleotides match TRBD1. V trimming: 4 bases; J trimming: 5 bases; junction bases outside the gene matches: 14. The CDR3 extends over 16 amino acids. The V gene's germline CDR1 is SGHNT and CDR2 YYREEE (reference sequence). The CDR3 region is CASSPKGDRIFHEQYF. DNA for the CDR3: TGTGCCAGCAGCCCGAAGGGGGACAGGATTTTCCACGAGCAGTACTTC.

This clonotype has only a few counts. The rearrangement links TRBV5-5 to TRBJ1-1; the D is unclear. V lost 1 base to trimming and J lost 7 bases, with 14 bases between them. CDR1 SGHKS and CDR2 YYEKEE come from the germline V gene (reference sequence). CDR3 size: 14 residues. The CDR3 reads CASSLLTAVGEAFF. The CDR3 DNA sequence: TGTGCCAGCAGCTTGTTAACAGCGGTTGGTGAAGCTTTCTTT.